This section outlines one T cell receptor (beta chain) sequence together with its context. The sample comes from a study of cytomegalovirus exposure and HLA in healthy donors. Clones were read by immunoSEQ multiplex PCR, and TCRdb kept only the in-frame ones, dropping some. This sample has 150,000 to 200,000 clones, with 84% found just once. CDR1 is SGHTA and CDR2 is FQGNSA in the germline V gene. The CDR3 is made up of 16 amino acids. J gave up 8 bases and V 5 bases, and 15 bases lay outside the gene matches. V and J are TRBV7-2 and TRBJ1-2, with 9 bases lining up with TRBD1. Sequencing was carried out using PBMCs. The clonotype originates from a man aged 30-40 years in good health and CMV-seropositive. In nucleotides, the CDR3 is TGTGCCAGCAGCCAGCCAACAGGGGGCCCTCTAATCGGCTACACCTTC. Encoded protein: CASSQPTGGPLIGYTF.